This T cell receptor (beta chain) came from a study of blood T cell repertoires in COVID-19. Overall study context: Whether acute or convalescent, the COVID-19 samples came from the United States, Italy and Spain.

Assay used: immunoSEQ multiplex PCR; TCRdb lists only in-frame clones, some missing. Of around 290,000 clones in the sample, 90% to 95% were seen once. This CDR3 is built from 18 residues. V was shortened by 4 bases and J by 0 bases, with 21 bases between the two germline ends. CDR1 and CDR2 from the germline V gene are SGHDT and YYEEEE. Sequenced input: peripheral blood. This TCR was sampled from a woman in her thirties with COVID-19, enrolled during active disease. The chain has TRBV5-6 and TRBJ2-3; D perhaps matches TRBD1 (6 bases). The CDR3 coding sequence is TGTGCCAGCAGCAACCGGGACACTTTCTCGGGAAGCACAGATACGCAGTATTTT. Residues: CASSNRDTFSGSTDTQYF.